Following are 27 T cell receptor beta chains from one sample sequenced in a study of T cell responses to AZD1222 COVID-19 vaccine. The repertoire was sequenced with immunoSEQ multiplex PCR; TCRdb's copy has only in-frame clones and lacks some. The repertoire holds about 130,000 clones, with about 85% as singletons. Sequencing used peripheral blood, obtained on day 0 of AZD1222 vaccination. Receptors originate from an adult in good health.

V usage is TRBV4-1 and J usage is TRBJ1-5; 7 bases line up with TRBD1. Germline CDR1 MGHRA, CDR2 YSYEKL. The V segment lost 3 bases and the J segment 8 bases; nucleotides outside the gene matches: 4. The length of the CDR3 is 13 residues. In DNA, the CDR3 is TGCGCCAGCAGCCACCAGGGGGGTAAGCCCCAGCATTTT. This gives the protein CASSHQGGKPQHF.

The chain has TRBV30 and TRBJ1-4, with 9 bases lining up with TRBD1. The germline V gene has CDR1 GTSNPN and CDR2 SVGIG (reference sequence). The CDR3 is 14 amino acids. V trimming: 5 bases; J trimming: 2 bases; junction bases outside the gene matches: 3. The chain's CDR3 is CAWDRGGTNEKLFF. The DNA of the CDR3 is TGTGCCTGGGACAGGGGGGGGACTAATGAAAAACTGTTTTTT.

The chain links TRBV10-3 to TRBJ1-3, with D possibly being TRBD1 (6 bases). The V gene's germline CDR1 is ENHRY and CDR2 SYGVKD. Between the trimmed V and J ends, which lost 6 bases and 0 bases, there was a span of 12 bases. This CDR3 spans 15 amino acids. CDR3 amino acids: CAISRDTSSGNTIYF. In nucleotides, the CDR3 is TGTGCCATCAGCCGGGACACGAGCTCTGGAAACACCATATATTTT.

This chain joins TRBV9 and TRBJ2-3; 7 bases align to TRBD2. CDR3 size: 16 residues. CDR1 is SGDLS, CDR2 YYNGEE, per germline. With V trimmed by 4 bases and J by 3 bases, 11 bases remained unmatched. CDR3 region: CASSHNLREVTDTQYF. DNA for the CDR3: TGTGCCAGCAGCCACAACCTCCGGGAGGTTACAGATACGCAGTATTTT.

The CDR3 is CASSLRGWSYNEQFF. As DNA, the CDR3 is TGTGCCAGCAGCTTACGAGGGTGGTCCTACAATGAGCAGTTCTTC. V gene TRBV11-3 combines with J gene TRBJ2-1; tentatively, D is TRBD2 (5 bases). Germline CDR1 SGHNT, CDR2 YENEEA. V was trimmed by 2 bases and J by 1 base, leaving 9 bases between them. The CDR3 totals 15 residues.

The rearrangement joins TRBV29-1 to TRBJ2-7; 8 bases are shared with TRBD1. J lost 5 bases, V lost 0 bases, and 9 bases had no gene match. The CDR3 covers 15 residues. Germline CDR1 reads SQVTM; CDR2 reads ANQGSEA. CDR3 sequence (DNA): TGCAGCGTTGAAGACCGGGGCGCAGGGGGCGACGAGCAGTACTTC. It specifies CSVEDRGAGGDEQYF.

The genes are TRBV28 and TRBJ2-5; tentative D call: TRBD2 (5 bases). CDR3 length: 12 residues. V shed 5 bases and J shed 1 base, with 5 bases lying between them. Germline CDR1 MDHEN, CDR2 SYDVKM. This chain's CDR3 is CASSRGQETQYF. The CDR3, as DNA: TGTGCCAGCAGTCGGGGCCAAGAGACCCAGTACTTC.

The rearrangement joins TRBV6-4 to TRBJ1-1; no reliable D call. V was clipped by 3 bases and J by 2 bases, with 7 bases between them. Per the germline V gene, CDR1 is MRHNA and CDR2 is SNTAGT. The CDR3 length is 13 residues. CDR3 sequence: CASSEGYNTEAFF. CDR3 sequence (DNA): TGTGCCAGCAGTGAAGGGTATAACACTGAAGCTTTCTTT.

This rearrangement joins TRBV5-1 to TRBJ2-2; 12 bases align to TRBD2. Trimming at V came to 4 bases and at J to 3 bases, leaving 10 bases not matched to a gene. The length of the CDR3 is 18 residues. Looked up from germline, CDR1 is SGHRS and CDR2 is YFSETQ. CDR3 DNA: TGCGCCAGCAGCCGAACCCTAGCGGGGGGGCCGGACACCGGGGAGCTGTTTTTT. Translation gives CASSRTLAGGPDTGELFF.

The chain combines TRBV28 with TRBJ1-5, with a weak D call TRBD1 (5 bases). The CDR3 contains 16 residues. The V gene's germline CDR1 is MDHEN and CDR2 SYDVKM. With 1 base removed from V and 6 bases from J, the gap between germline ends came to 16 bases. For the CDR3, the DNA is TGTGCCAGCAGTTTATCCTCACAGGCGGTCGGTCAGCCCCAGCATTTT. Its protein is CASSLSSQAVGQPQHF.

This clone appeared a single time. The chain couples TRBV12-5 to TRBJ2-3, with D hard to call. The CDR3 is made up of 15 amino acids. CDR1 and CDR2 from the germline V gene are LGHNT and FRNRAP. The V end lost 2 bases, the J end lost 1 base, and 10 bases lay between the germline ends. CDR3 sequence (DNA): TGTGCTAGTGGTTTGCGGTCTTGGGGCACAGATACGCAGTATTTT. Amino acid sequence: CASGLRSWGTDTQYF.

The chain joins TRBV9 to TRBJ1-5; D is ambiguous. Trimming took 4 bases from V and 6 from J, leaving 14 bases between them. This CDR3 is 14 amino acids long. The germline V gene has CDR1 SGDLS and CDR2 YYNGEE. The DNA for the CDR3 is TGTGCCAGCAGCCCGACTATTAATTTTCAGCCCCAGCATTTT. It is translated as CASSPTINFQPQHF.

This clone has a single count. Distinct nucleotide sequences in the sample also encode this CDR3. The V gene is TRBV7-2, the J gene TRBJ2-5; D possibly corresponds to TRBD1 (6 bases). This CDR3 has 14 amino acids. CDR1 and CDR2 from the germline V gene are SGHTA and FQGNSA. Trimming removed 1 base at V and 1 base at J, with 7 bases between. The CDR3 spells CASSLGGLQETQYF. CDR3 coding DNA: TGTGCCAGCAGCTTAGGGGGGCTCCAAGAGACCCAGTACTTC.

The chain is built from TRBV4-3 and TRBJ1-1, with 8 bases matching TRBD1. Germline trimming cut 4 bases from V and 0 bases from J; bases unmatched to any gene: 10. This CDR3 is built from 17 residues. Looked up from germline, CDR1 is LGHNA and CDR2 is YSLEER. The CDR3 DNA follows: TGCGCCAGCAGCCCCTACCCCCCGGGACAGGTGAACACTGAAGCTTTCTTT. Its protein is CASSPYPPGQVNTEAFF.

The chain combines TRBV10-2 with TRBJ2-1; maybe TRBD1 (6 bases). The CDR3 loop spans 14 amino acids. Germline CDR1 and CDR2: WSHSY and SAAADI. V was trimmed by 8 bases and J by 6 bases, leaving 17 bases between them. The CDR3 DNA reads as TGCGCCAGCCGGCTCGCCAGGGGCTCCAATGAGCAGTTCTTC. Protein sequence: CASRLARGSNEQFF.

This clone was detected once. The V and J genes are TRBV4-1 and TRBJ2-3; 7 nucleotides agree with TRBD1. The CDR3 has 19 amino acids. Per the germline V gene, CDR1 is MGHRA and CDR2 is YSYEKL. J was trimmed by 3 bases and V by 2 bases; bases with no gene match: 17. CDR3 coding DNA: TGCGCCAGCAGCCAAAGTGACAGGGCGCTAATATTACGGACAGATACGCAGTATTTT. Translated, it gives CASSQSDRALILRTDTQYF.

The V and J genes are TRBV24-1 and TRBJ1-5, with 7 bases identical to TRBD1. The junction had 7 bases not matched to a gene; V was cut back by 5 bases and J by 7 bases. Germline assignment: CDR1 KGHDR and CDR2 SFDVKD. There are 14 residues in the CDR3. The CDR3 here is CATSGRDSFQPQHF. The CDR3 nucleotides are TGTGCCACCAGTGGCCGGGACAGCTTCCAGCCCCAGCATTTT.

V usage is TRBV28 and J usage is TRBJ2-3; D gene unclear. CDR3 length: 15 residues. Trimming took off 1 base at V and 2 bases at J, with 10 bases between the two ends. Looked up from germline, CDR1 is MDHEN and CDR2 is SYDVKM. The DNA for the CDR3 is TGTGCCAGCAGTTTATATGGCGGCCTCACAGATACGCAGTATTTT. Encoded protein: CASSLYGGLTDTQYF.

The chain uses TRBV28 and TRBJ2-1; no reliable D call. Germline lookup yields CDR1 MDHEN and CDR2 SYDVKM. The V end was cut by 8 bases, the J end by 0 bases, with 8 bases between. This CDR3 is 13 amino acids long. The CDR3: CASRASSYNEQFF. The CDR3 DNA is TGTGCCAGCCGGGCCAGCTCCTACAATGAGCAGTTCTTC.

CDR3 region: CASSIDTSGRASEQYF. The DNA for the CDR3 is TGTGCCAGTAGTATAGATACTAGCGGGAGGGCGTCCGAGCAGTACTTC. The V call is TRBV19, the J call TRBJ2-7, with 13 bases fitting TRBD2. The CDR3 sequence is 16 residues long. The V gene end was trimmed by 0 bases and the J gene end by 6 bases; junction bases not matched to a gene: 5. CDR1 is LNHDA and CDR2 is SQIVND in the germline V gene (reference sequence).

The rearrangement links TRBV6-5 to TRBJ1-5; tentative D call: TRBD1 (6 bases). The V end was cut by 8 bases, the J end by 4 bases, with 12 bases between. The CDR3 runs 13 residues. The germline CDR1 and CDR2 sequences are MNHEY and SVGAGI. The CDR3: CASADSDNQPQHF. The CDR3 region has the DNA TGTGCCAGCGCGGACAGCGATAATCAGCCCCAGCATTTT.

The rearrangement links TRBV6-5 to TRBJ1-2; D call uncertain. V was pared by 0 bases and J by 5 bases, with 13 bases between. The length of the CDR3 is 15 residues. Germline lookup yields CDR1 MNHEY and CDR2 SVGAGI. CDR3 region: CASSYSRGVVYGYTF. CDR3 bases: TGTGCCAGCAGTTACTCCCGGGGAGTTGTGTATGGCTACACCTTC.

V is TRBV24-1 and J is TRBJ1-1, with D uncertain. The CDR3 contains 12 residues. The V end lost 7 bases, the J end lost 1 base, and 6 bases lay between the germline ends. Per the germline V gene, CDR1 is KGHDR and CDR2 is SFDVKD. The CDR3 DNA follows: TGTGCCACCAGGGGCAAGAACACTGAAGCTTTCTTT. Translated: CATRGKNTEAFF.

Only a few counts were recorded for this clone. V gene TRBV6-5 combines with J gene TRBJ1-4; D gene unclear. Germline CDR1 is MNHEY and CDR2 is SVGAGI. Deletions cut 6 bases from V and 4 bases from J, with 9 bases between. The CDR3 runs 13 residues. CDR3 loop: CASRAGFNEKLFF. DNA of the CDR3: TGTGCCAGCAGGGCGGGTTTTAATGAAAAACTGTTTTTT.

CDR3 bases: TGCGCCAGCAGTCGGACTAGCGAAGAGACCCAGTACTTC. It translates to CASSRTSEETQYF. The chain joins TRBV5-1 to TRBJ2-5; 9 bases are a match to TRBD2. This CDR3 is 13 amino acids long. Looked up from germline, CDR1 is SGHRS and CDR2 is YFSETQ. V lost 5 bases and J lost 3; bases outside the gene matches: 2. Full variable domain (rest looked up from reference TRBV5-1 and TRBJ2-5): KAGVTQTPRYLIKTRGQQVTLSCSPISGHRSVSWYQQTPGQGLQFLFEYFSETQRNKGNFPGRFSGRQFSNSRSEMNVSTLELGDSALYLCASSRTSEETQYFGPGTRLLVL.

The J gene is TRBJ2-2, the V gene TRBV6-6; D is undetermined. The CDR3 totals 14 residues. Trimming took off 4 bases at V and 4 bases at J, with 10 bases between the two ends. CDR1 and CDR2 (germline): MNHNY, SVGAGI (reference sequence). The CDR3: CASSLAWSTGELFF. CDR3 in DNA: TGTGCCAGCAGTTTGGCCTGGAGCACCGGGGAGCTGTTTTTT.

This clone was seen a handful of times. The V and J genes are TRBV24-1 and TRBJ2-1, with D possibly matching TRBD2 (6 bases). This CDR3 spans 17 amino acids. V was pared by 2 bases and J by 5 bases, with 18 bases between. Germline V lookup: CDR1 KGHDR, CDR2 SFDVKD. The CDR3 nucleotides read TGTGCCACCAGTGATTCACCCGCCGGGAGCCGAAACAATGAGCAGTTCTTC. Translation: CATSDSPAGSRNNEQFF.